This T cell receptor (beta chain) was identified during a study of cytomegalovirus exposure and HLA in healthy donors. In the study overall: A subsequent analysis stated that the 100 to 150 validation repertoires were run on the same platform as the 600 to 750 first-cohort repertoires.

The donors were in the approximately 120-subject validation cohort; that cohort was separate from the approximately 670-subject first cohort. Some clones are missing from TCRdb's copy, which holds only in-frame ones; the method was immunoSEQ multiplex PCR. The sample holds 200,000 to 300,000 clones, about 88% seen once. The CDR3 contains 15 residues. With 3 bases removed from V and 0 bases from J, the gap between germline ends came to 9 bases. The germline gives CDR1 LGHNA, CDR2 YSLEER. The rearrangement links TRBV4-3 to TRBJ2-1; possible D gene TRBD2, 6 bases. Sequencing was carried out using PBMCs. This clonotype originated in a man between 18 and 35 years old in good health and CMV-seropositive. The CDR3 protein is CASSQAGYSYNEQFF. CDR3 DNA: TGCGCCAGCAGCCAGGCGGGGTACTCCTACAATGAGCAGTTCTTC.